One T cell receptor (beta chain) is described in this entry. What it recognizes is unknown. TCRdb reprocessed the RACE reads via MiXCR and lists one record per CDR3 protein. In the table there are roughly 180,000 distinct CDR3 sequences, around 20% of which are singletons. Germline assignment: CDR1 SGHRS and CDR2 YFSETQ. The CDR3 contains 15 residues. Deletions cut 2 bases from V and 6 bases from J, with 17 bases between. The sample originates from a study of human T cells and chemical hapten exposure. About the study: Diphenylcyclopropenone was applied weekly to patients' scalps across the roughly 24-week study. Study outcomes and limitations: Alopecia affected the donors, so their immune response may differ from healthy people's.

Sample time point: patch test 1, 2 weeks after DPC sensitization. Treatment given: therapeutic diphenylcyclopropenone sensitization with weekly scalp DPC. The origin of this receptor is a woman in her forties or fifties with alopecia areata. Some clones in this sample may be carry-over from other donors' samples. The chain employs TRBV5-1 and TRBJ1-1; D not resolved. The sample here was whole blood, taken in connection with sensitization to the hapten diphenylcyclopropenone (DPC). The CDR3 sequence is CASSLSQGWESEAFF. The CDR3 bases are TGCGCCAGCAGCTTATCGCAAGGGTGGGAATCTGAAGCTTTCTTT.